This T cell receptor beta chain was identified during a study of blood T cell repertoires in COVID-19 (dated by TCRdb to 2019 to 2021). The study in broad terms: The collaborator samples originated in the United States, Italy and Spain and spanned the acute and convalescent phases of COVID-19. Where HLA class I and class II types were available, the types were taken from metadata supplied by the sample provider, not from assay-based typing. The prospective study material was composed of cDNA or gDNA derived from T cells, B-cell-depleted T cells, or PBMCs. Deeply sampled blood TCRbeta repertoires from subjects exposed to, actively infected with, or recovered from COVID-19 were included in the dataset. The sample metadata nearly always contained a de-identified subject ID, COVID-19 status, age in years and sex. The repertoires were released in a freely available public database meant as a resource for research on the immune response to SARS-CoV-2. Samples were obtained from the ongoing ImmuneRACE study (first 160 participants) and from 1,254 subjects provided by 6 global collaborators. The study at large found these results: The quantity of clinical and demographic metadata differed by source and by participant and was supplied without curation.

Per the germline V gene, LGHNA is the CDR1 and YSLEER is the CDR2. The cysteine opens and the phenylalanine closes a CDR3 of 15 amino acids. Only CDR3 DNA is held: 45 bases, read in frame from base 1. V lost 5 bases and J lost 4 bases, and the count of bases not matched to a germline gene is 6. With regard to this clone: There is no known antigen for this receptor. Per-base qualities were not stored, and no clone one base away is much larger.

Participants in the prospective study were enrolled through a virtual design, were aged 18 to 89 years, and lived in roughly 26 United States geographic areas. To assign participants to cohorts, the prospective study relied on clinical history that participants themselves reported in a screening survey and a study questionnaire. A participant counted as exposed if, within 2 weeks of entering the study, that participant had been in contact with someone who had a PCR-confirmed or clinician-diagnosed COVID-19 case. Each participant in the prospective study had whole blood, serum and a nasopharyngeal or oropharyngeal swab collected by mobile phlebotomists. Prospective study participants could optionally give additional blood draws and questionnaires over an approximately 2-month period. Prospective study blood samples were shipped either frozen or at room temperature before DNA extraction. TCRbeta CDR3 regions were amplified from genomic DNA by means of the immunoSEQ Assay, a bias-controlled multiplex PCR. Per the original workflow: The number of nucleated cells in each sample was estimated from the amplification of reference gene primers within the assay. Sequence reads were collapsed and filtered to measure the absolute abundance of every unique TCRbeta CDR3 rearrangement. For each sample, productive Simpson clonality was calculated as the square root of Simpson's diversity index across productive rearrangements. What TCRdb holds here is the immuneACCESS table cut down to in-frame rearrangements. Part of the clones is not present; checked against another copy, under half of the missing clones reflect an unresolved V gene, and the others are unexplained. D and trimming were read from the DNA, whereas the V and J calls and clone size are those reported in that table. Present in this sample are some 150,000 clones, about 83% of which were seen just once. 5.5% to 7.5% of the sample belongs to the ten largest clones.

The sequenced material came from PBMCs or T cells enriched from blood (not recorded which). The sequence was collected from a woman aged 45-65 years who had been exposed to COVID-19. Recombination linked TRBV4-3 to TRBJ2-1; TRBD2 agrees with 9 junctional bases. The sequenced DNA is TGCGCCAGCAGCGAAGGTAGCGGGGGTTACAATGAGCAGTTCTTC. Translated, it gives CASSEGSGGYNEQFF.